This T cell receptor beta chain was sequenced in a study of beta chain features in type 1 diabetes. Study-wide results and limits: In patients and controls equally, PCR might favor templates that are shorter. Shorter TCRB CDR3s, moderately but significantly so, marked every one of the four CD4+ subsets in Type 1 diabetes patients. There were fewer insertions and more deletions at the VDJ junctions of type 1 diabetes patients.

This clone was seen a handful of times. The antigen is unknown. Of the isolated RNA, all was reverse transcribed, and so the sequenced material was expressed TCRB transcripts. The assay was immunoSEQ multiplex PCR, and TCRdb's table has in-frame clones only and misses some. Among over 500,000 clones listed, about a sixth were seen once. The authors sorted CD4+ naive, central memory, regulatory and stem cell-like memory cells via CD45RO/CCR7/CD25/CD127/CD95/CD27. Germline CDR1 is SGHNT and CDR2 is YYREEE (reference sequence). V lost 3 bases and J 6 bases, leaving 6 bases between the germline ends. The CDR3 runs 12 residues.

The rearrangement uses TRBV5-4 and TRBJ2-2; D not certain. Sequencing was carried out using naive CD4+ T cells from blood. The receptor was isolated from a man aged 18 to 29 in good health. The CDR3 reads CASSYLPGELFF. The DNA for the CDR3 is TGTGCCAGCAGCTACTTACCCGGGGAGCTGTTTTTT.